This entry lists 32 T cell receptor beta chains sequenced from one sample in a study of cytomegalovirus exposure and HLA in healthy donors. Measured with immunoSEQ multiplex PCR; TCRdb has only the in-frame clones, and not every one. This sample has about 74,000 clones, with 94% found just once. The sequencing sample was made of PBMCs. These receptors were taken from a woman between 18 and 29 years old in good health and CMV-seropositive.

The chain recombines TRBV5-1 with TRBJ2-1; 10 bases map to TRBD2. Per germline, CDR1 SGHRS and CDR2 YFSETQ. The length of the CDR3 is 16 residues. Trimming removed 4 bases from V and 7 bases from J; junction bases left unmatched: 11. The CDR3 spells CASSPMLAGVTNEQFF. The CDR3 nucleotides read TGCGCCAGCAGCCCGATGCTAGCGGGAGTTACAAATGAGCAGTTCTTC.

This rearrangement joins TRBV6-1 to TRBJ1-5; weak D call: TRBD1 (6 bases). The CDR3 runs 14 residues. V was shortened by 8 bases and J by 2 bases, with 13 bases between the two germline ends. CDR1 is MNHNS, CDR2 SASEGT, per germline. The CDR3 here is CASDNSGGNQPQHF. The CDR3 bases are TGTGCCAGCGATAACTCAGGGGGCAATCAGCCCCAGCATTTT.

The V gene is TRBV6-1, the J gene TRBJ2-2, with 14 bases that match TRBD2. The V gene's germline CDR1 is MNHNS and CDR2 SASEGT. V gave up 3 bases and J gave up 6 bases; unmatched junction bases: 15. The CDR3 spans 20 residues. CDR3 in amino acids: CASSEYGTSGGSPNAGELFF. CDR3 nucleotides: TGTGCCAGCAGTGAGTACGGGACTAGCGGGGGCAGTCCAAATGCCGGGGAGCTGTTTTTT.

CDR3 sequence: CASSARTSGYEQYF. CDR3 nucleotide sequence: TGTGCCAGCAGTGCCCGGACTAGCGGTTACGAGCAGTACTTC. The rearrangement uses TRBV6-1 and TRBJ2-7; 10 nucleotides agree with TRBD2. CDR1 MNHNS and CDR2 SASEGT come from the germline V gene. V shed 4 bases, J shed 4 bases, and the junction held 4 bases outside the gene matches. The CDR3 is made up of 14 amino acids.

This chain links TRBV7-9 with TRBJ1-1; D is ambiguous. Between the trimmed V and J ends, which lost 1 base and 0 bases, there was a span of 9 bases. In germline, CDR1 is SEHNR, CDR2 FQNEAQ (reference sequence). CDR3 size: 15 residues. CDR3 residues: CASSLGSAVNTEAFF. In nucleotides, the CDR3 is TGTGCCAGCAGCTTAGGTTCAGCGGTGAACACTGAAGCTTTCTTT.

The chain combines TRBV25-1 with TRBJ2-2, with 9 bases that match TRBD1. Germline V gene lookup returns CDR1 MGHDK and CDR2 SYGVNS. The CDR3 is 16 residues long. Germline trimming cut 3 bases from V and 7 bases from J; bases unmatched to any gene: 9. CDR3 in amino acids: CASSDLPGTGIGELFF. The CDR3 coding sequence is TGTGCCAGCAGTGACCTACCCGGGACAGGGATCGGGGAGCTGTTTTTT.

V usage is TRBV19 and J usage is TRBJ2-5; D is ambiguous. The CDR3 contains 15 residues. V lost 6 bases, J lost 0 bases, and 14 bases lay in between. Germline values: CDR1 LNHDA, CDR2 SQIVND (reference sequence). The CDR3 nucleotides are TGTGCCAGTAGCCCCCGTACATTTTACCAAGAGACCCAGTACTTC. It is translated as CASSPRTFYQETQYF. The full variable domain, rest sourced from reference TRBV19 and TRBJ2-5, is DGGITQSPKYLFRKEGQNVTLSCEQNLNHDAMYWYRQDPGQGLRLIYYSQIVNDFQKGDIAEGYSVSREKKESFPLTVTSAQKNPTAFYLCASSPRTFYQETQYFGPGTRLLVL.

V gene TRBV27 combines with J gene TRBJ2-1; 13 bases fit TRBD2. Per the germline V gene, CDR1 is MNHEY and CDR2 is SMNVEV (reference sequence). CDR3 length equals 15 residues. J gave up 9 bases and V 9 bases, and 11 bases lay outside the gene matches. CDR3 nucleotide sequence: TGTGCCAGTGAGGAAGGGACTAGCGGGGAGGGTGAGCAGTTCTTC. Its protein is CASEEGTSGEGEQFF.

V usage is TRBV6-5 and J usage is TRBJ1-6; unclear D gene. V lost 7 bases, J lost 0 bases, and 7 bases lay in between. CDR3 length equals 14 residues. Germline V gives CDR1 MNHEY, CDR2 SVGAGI. This chain's CDR3 is CASNPGSYNSPLHF. Here the CDR3 DNA reads TGTGCCAGCAATCCGGGCTCCTATAATTCACCCCTCCACTTT.

The chain carries TRBV7-9 and TRBJ2-1; the match to TRBD2 covers 11 bases. V gave up 5 bases and J gave up 2 bases; unmatched junction bases: 5. This CDR3 is 16 amino acids long. Germline loops: CDR1 SEHNR, CDR2 FQNEAQ (reference sequence). CDR3 protein: CASSLGTSGAYNEQFF. CDR3 in DNA: TGTGCCAGCAGCCTCGGGACTAGCGGCGCCTACAATGAGCAGTTCTTC.

The chain carries TRBV18 and TRBJ2-2, with D possibly TRBD2 on 6 matching bases. The CDR3 length is 16 residues. CDR1 and CDR2 from the germline V gene are KGHSH and LQKENI. V was clipped by 3 bases and J by 2 bases, with 13 bases between them. The CDR3 reads CASSPTFGGNTGELFF. CDR3 bases: TGTGCCAGCTCACCTACCTTCGGGGGAAACACCGGGGAGCTGTTTTTT.

The rearrangement uses TRBV30 and TRBJ1-2; the D is unclear. The V gene's germline CDR1 is GTSNPN and CDR2 SVGIG (reference sequence). CDR3 length: 12 amino acids. V lost 0 bases to trimming and J lost 3 bases, with 5 bases between them. The CDR3 bases are TGTGCCTGGAGTGTACTGGACTATGGCTACACCTTC. Protein sequence: CAWSVLDYGYTF. Full variable domain (rest looked up from reference TRBV30 and TRBJ1-2): SQTIHQWPATLVQPVGSPLSLECTVEGTSNPNLYWYRQAAGRGLQLLFYSVGIGQISSEVPQNLSASRPQDRQFILSSKKLLLSDSGFYLCAWSVLDYGYTFGSGTRLTVV.

This clone was seen just once. V gene TRBV5-4 combines with J gene TRBJ1-1; D may be TRBD1 (6 bases). The CDR3 spans 15 residues. Germline CDR1 and CDR2: SGHNT and YYREEE (reference sequence). The V end lost 0 bases, the J end lost 1 base, and 10 bases lay between the germline ends. The CDR3 bases are TGTGCCAGCAGCTTGGTTAGGGGGGGGAACACTGAAGCTTTCTTT. Amino acid sequence: CASSLVRGGNTEAFF.

The CDR3 reads CASSIRTRGGQEKLFF. The CDR3 bases are TGTGCCAGTAGTATACGCACGCGGGGGGGTCAGGAAAAACTGTTTTTT. The J gene is TRBJ1-4, the V gene TRBV19; TRBD1 might be the D (5 bases). The CDR3 covers 16 residues. Germline-derived CDR1 and CDR2 are LNHDA and SQIVND (reference sequence). Trimming removed 2 bases at V and 8 bases at J, with 18 bases between.

This clone has more than one count but fewer than ten. The J gene is TRBJ1-4, the V gene TRBV11-1; D gene ambiguous. The CDR3 length is 15 residues. V gave up 1 base and J gave up 5 bases, with 11 bases separating them. CDR1 is SGHAT, CDR2 FQDESV, per germline (reference sequence). CDR3 region: CASSLGIRRNEKLFF. The CDR3 DNA sequence: TGTGCCAGCAGCTTAGGAATCCGGAGGAATGAAAAACTGTTTTTT.

As to this clone: The sample holds other DNA sequences that translate to the same CDR3. This chain uses TRBV9 with TRBJ1-1; 8 bases fit TRBD1. With V trimmed by 2 bases and J by 1 base, 1 base remained unmatched. The CDR3 is made up of 14 amino acids. From germline, CDR1 is SGDLS and CDR2 YYNGEE. For the CDR3, the DNA is TGTGCCAGCAGCGTGGGGACAGGGAACACTGAAGCTTTCTTT. Translation: CASSVGTGNTEAFF.

This clone was found once. The gene calls are TRBV4-1 and TRBJ1-2, with no clear D. The length of the CDR3 is 15 residues. Germline lookup yields CDR1 MGHRA and CDR2 YSYEKL. V dropped 0 bases and J dropped 4 bases, with 12 bases sitting between them. Here the CDR3 reads CASSQDGSRAYGYTF. The CDR3 DNA follows: TGCGCCAGCAGCCAAGATGGGAGTCGGGCCTATGGCTACACCTTC.

The chain uses TRBV7-9 and TRBJ2-1; D is perhaps TRBD2 (6 bases). The CDR3 runs to 16 residues. The germline gives CDR1 SEHNR, CDR2 FQNEAQ (reference sequence). Trimming cost V 5 bases and J 0 bases, with 14 bases left between them. CDR3 sequence: CASSPHVGLSYNEQFF. Written as DNA, the CDR3 is TGTGCCAGCAGCCCGCATGTGGGACTCTCCTACAATGAGCAGTTCTTC.

V and J are TRBV6-6 and TRBJ2-2; D uncertain. Trimming removed 6 bases at V and 3 bases at J, with 11 bases between. CDR1 is MNHNY, CDR2 SVGAGI, per germline (reference sequence). This CDR3 is 14 amino acids long. The CDR3 is CASSLTRDTGELFF. CDR3 sequence (DNA): TGTGCCAGCAGCCTCACCCGGGACACCGGGGAGCTGTTTTTT.

The chain carries TRBV4-2 and TRBJ2-3; weak D call: TRBD2 (5 bases). Germline CDR1 and CDR2: LGHNA and YNFKEQ. This CDR3 is 11 amino acids long. V lost 4 bases and J lost 7, with 6 bases in between. CDR3 bases: TGTGCCAGCAGCCCCGGGAATACGCAGTATTTT. It translates to CASSPGNTQYF.

This chain joins TRBV30 and TRBJ2-5; weak D call: TRBD1 (5 bases). V was cut by 0 bases and J by 7 bases, with 12 bases left in between. The CDR3 covers 13 residues. CDR1 is GTSNPN and CDR2 is SVGIG in the germline V gene (reference sequence). The CDR3 protein is CAWSVARDGTQYF. The CDR3 nucleotides are TGTGCCTGGAGTGTAGCCAGGGATGGGACCCAGTACTTC.

The gene calls are TRBV7-3 and TRBJ2-7; possible D gene TRBD2, 6 bases. This CDR3 is 15 amino acids long. CDR1 is SGHTA and CDR2 is FQGTGA in the germline V gene. V lost 1 base and J 2 bases, leaving 12 bases between the germline ends. The CDR3 DNA is TGTGCCAGCAGCTTAATGGGCGGCGGGACCTACGAGCAGTACTTC. This codes for CASSLMGGGTYEQYF.

The chain is built from TRBV7-6 and TRBJ1-5; possibly TRBD1 for D (5 bases). The CDR3 sequence is 14 residues long. Per the germline V gene, CDR1 is SGHVS and CDR2 is FNYEAQ. The V and J ends lost 1 base and 2 bases respectively, with 6 bases between them. The DNA of the CDR3 is TGTGCCAGCAGCTTAGAACAGGGCAATCAGCCCCAGCATTTT. It yields the protein CASSLEQGNQPQHF.

Only a few counts were recorded for this clone. The genes are TRBV27 and TRBJ2-7; 8 positions match TRBD1. Germline lookup yields CDR1 MNHEY and CDR2 SMNVEV (reference sequence). V trimming: 6 bases; J trimming: 3 bases; junction bases outside the gene matches: 10. The CDR3 totals 15 residues. CDR3 residues: CASRPDRGNFYEQYF. The CDR3 region has the DNA TGTGCCAGCAGACCCGACAGGGGAAATTTCTACGAGCAGTACTTC.

This chain connects TRBV27 to TRBJ2-3; D might be TRBD2 (5 bases). The CDR3 is made up of 17 amino acids. Germline loops: CDR1 MNHEY, CDR2 SMNVEV (reference sequence). Trimming left V 5 bases short and J 0 bases short, with 18 bases between. This CDR3 reads CASSITSIAPSTDTQYF. CDR3 sequence (DNA): TGTGCCAGCAGTATAACCAGTATAGCGCCTAGCACAGATACGCAGTATTTT.

The table lists this clone with a count of one. The chain has TRBV10-1 and TRBJ2-3; 10 bases align to TRBD2. V lost 3 bases, J lost 4 bases, and 7 bases stayed unmatched. From germline, CDR1 is WNHNN and CDR2 SYGVQD (reference sequence). CDR3 length equals 16 residues. This CDR3 is CASSDNSGGKADTQYF. The CDR3 DNA sequence: TGCGCCAGCAGTGATAATAGCGGGGGGAAGGCAGATACGCAGTATTTT.

This chain joins TRBV7-2 and TRBJ1-6; a possible D gene is TRBD1 (5 bases). The germline CDR1 and CDR2 sequences are SGHTA and FQGNSA. The CDR3 consists of 18 residues. The V end lost 1 base, the J end lost 0 bases, and 13 bases lay between the germline ends. Here the CDR3 DNA reads TGTGCCAGCAGCTTAGGTGTACAGGCCCGCTCCTATAATTCACCCCTCCACTTT. It codes for CASSLGVQARSYNSPLHF.

The V and J genes are TRBV19 and TRBJ2-7; 11 bases are a match to TRBD2. There are 13 residues in the CDR3. CDR1 is LNHDA and CDR2 is SQIVND in the germline V gene (reference sequence). The trim removed 8 bases at V and 5 bases at J, leaving 5 bases unmatched. CDR3 coding DNA: TGTGCCAGTCGACTAGCGGGGATCGACGAGCAGTACTTC. Translating gives CASRLAGIDEQYF.

The chain carries TRBV2 and TRBJ1-1; TRBD1 matches at 10 bases. The V gene's germline CDR1 is SNHLY and CDR2 FYNNEI. CDR3 size: 14 residues. Germline trimming cut 7 bases from V and 3 bases from J; bases unmatched to any gene: 5. CDR3 sequence: CASTEDRGYTEAFF. CDR3 coding DNA: TGTGCCAGCACCGAGGACAGGGGGTACACTGAAGCTTTCTTT.

This CDR3 reads CASSLRAGVGYEQYF. For the CDR3, the DNA is TGTGCCAGCAGCTTACGAGCGGGAGTGGGATACGAGCAGTACTTC. This chain links TRBV11-3 with TRBJ2-7; 8 positions match TRBD2. CDR3 length: 15 amino acids. The trim removed 2 bases at V and 4 bases at J, leaving 7 bases unmatched. The germline V gene encodes CDR1 SGHNT and CDR2 YENEEA.

This clone was counted once. The rearrangement links TRBV9 to TRBJ2-7; D gene uncertain. Trimming took off 3 bases at V and 4 bases at J, with 5 bases between the two ends. The V gene's germline CDR1 is SGDLS and CDR2 YYNGEE. The CDR3 extends over 11 amino acids. The CDR3 nucleotides are TGTGCCAGCAGCGCTGAGTACGAGCAGTACTTC. It codes for CASSAEYEQYF.

The genes are TRBV7-9 and TRBJ2-2, with a tentative D call TRBD1 (6 bases). Looked up from germline, CDR1 is SEHNR and CDR2 is FQNEAQ (reference sequence). With 0 bases removed from V and 6 bases from J, the gap between germline ends came to 14 bases. The length of the CDR3 is 16 residues. CDR3 bases: TGTGCCAGCAGCTTAGCGCGGCAGGGGTGGTCCGGGGAGCTGTTTTTT. It encodes CASSLARQGWSGELFF. Filled out from reference TRBV7-9 and TRBJ2-2, the complete variable domain reads DTGVSQNPRHKITKRGQNVTFRCDPISEHNRLYWYRQTLGQGPEFLTYFQNEAQLEKSRLLSDRFSAERPKGSFSTLEIQRTEQGDSAMYLCASSLARQGWSGELFFGEGSRLTVL.